This T cell receptor (beta chain) came from a study of OX40 agonist ivuxolimab in advanced cancers. In the case of this clone: As yet, its antigen is unknown.

The repertoire was sequenced with immunoSEQ multiplex PCR; TCRdb's copy has only in-frame clones and lacks some. The sample shows fewer than 40,000 clones, around 80% of them seen only once. Enrollment shut out patients with autoimmune disease history or systemic immunosuppression. CDR3 size: 14 residues. The V gene's germline CDR1 is KGHSH and CDR2 LQKENI. The germline V and J ends were trimmed by 4 bases and 7 bases, with 14 bases remaining between them. The study's findings and limits: Clonal expansion by week 6 occurred in CD4+ and CD8+ blood T cells (at 0.1 to 3.0 mg/kg).

The starting material was CD4+ or CD8+ T cells sorted from blood, obtained in a trial of the OX40 agonist ivuxolimab. This sequence originates from an adult with an advanced solid tumor such as melanoma, head and neck, liver or kidney cancer. The chain uses TRBV18 and TRBJ1-5; D may be TRBD1 (5 bases). The CDR3 DNA follows: TGTGCCAGCTCACTAGACCAAAACAGGCAGCCCCAGCATTTT. It encodes CASSLDQNRQPQHF.